This T cell receptor (beta chain) was found in a study of shared clonotypes between healthy human individuals (TCRdb year 2020). As for the study more broadly: A few men and two women, aged 18 to 49 years, made up the cohort. The study deeply sequenced blood TCR repertoires of five healthy adults to estimate repertoire size and the extent of clonotype sharing between individuals. To increase sequencing depth and limit assay-specific biases, TCR repertoire library preparation and sequencing were carried out by different laboratories using diverse techniques. Per donor, leukapheresis produced somewhere between about 0.8 and 9.5 billion PBMCs. The investigation overall reported the following: Based on pairwise subsampling, the degree of clonotype sharing among donors was expected to be affected by sequencing depth. Sampling was restricted to blood, and TCR repertoires in tissues likely differ from the TCR repertoires found in blood. Because the study included a small number of donors, the genetic and exposure-history diversity represented was limited.

The donors were healthy, HIV-negative adults who had no recently reported acute infections or vaccinations. Only Caucasian adults living in Nashville, Tennessee, USA were represented among the donors. For unsorted samples, 75 million to 90 million PBMCs were counted, and genomic DNA was extracted using the QIAamp DNA Blood Mini kit. Blood was obtained by leukapheresis, after which PBMCs were separated by Ficoll-Histopaque density gradient centrifugation and cryopreserved in liquid nitrogen vapor phase. V and J lose 10 bases and 0 bases, and a span of 19 bases separates them. The cysteine opens and the phenylalanine closes a CDR3 of 15 amino acids. This entry keeps only the CDR3 DNA: 45 bases, framed from base 1. CDR1 and CDR2 (MGHRA, YSYEKL) derive from the germline V gene. This clone was counted a few times. Its antigen has not been determined. The sample holds no much larger clone one base away, and base qualities are not on file.

TCR CDR3 regions were amplified from genomic DNA by multiplex PCR using the deep immunoSEQ assay. For each cell subset, the extracted genomic DNA was distributed evenly across all wells of several immunoSEQ 96-well plates, and each plate served as one replicate. For unsorted PBMC, about 0.3 ug genomic DNA, equal to roughly 32,000 T cell genomes, was loaded into each replicate PCR. Ten immunoSEQ deep assay plates were used to sequence the unsorted PBMC genomic DNA. The purified libraries were quantified using a Qubit 3.0 fluorometer, sized with a Bioanalyzer 2100, and then quantified again using the KAPA Library Quantification kit. Every immunoSEQ 96-well plate was sequenced on a separate single-read 150-cycle Illumina NextSeq 550 flow cell. In the source study's methods: Because the immunoSEQ output included only junctional sequences and no quality scores, the filtering could not be the same as the filtering used for full-length reads. To assign V/J genes and CDR3, sequences were annotated using PyIR, a Python wrapper for IgBLAST v1.9, with IMGT germline references. Reads with weak V/J assignments (E-value above 1e-6), missing CDR3, stop codons, out-of-frame junctions, or ambiguous translated residues were removed. V3J clonotypes were defined as sequences sharing the same inferred V gene, J gene, and CDR3 amino acid sequence. Percentage overlap between repertoires was calculated by dividing the number of shared unique clonotypes by the size of the smaller repertoire. RTK rarefaction, the Chao1 estimator, and Recon v2.1 estimates of unobserved clonotypes were used to assess repertoire richness. Imported from immuneACCESS, the table was reduced by TCRdb to in-frame sequences with V and J called. These copies leave out some clones; in studies compared against another copy, an unresolved V gene accounts for under half, and the cause of the remainder is not known. V, J and clone size are taken as reported in that table, and D and trimming were inferred from the DNA itself. This sample holds about 470,000 clones; around 79% were observed only once. Over 10% of the sample belongs to the ten largest clones.

This TCR derives from a woman in her thirties or forties in good health. Some clones in this sample may be carry-over from other donors' samples. The chain joins TRBV4-1 to TRBJ2-7; confidence is insufficient to name the D gene. Sequences were obtained from PBMCs. CDR3 reads: CATSRTYESSYEQYF. The bases are TGCGCCACCTCCCGGACCTACGAAAGCTCCTACGAGCAGTACTTC.